Presented here are 16 T cell receptor beta chains from one specimen sequenced in a study of blood T cell repertoires in COVID-19. Produced via immunoSEQ multiplex PCR; TCRdb's table is partial and in-frame only. The sample carries tens of thousands of clones, 70% to 85% recorded once. The specimen was peripheral blood. Every receptor here comes from a human donor in a cohort sampled during active COVID-19.

The CDR3 DNA sequence: TGTGCCACCAGGGACAGTTCCCACCCCGGGGAGCTGTTTTTT. Translation gives CATRDSSHPGELFF. The V and J genes are TRBV24-1 and TRBJ2-2, with a weak D call TRBD1 (6 bases). V gave up 7 bases and J gave up 6 bases, with 14 bases separating them. The length of the CDR3 is 14 residues. Germline CDR1 KGHDR, CDR2 SFDVKD.

The rearrangement uses TRBV3-1 (or the pseudogene TRBV3-2) and TRBJ2-7; 9 bases line up with TRBD1. V lost 3 bases and J lost 5; bases outside the gene matches: 5. This CDR3 region has 14 residues. Germline V gene data show CDR1 as LGHDT and CDR2 as YNNKEL (reference sequence). CDR3 nucleotide sequence: TGTGCCAGCAGCCATGGGACAGGGAACCACGAGCAGTACTTC. Translating it yields CASSHGTGNHEQYF.

This chain links TRBV24-1 with TRBJ1-2; 9 nucleotides align to TRBD1. J gave up 4 bases and V 4 bases, and 3 bases lay outside the gene matches. CDR3 length: 14 residues. The germline V gene has CDR1 KGHDR and CDR2 SFDVKD. CDR3 in DNA: TGTGCCACCAGTGACACGGGACAGGGCTATGGCTACACCTTC. This encodes CATSDTGQGYGYTF.

The rearrangement links TRBV20-1 to TRBJ1-1; the D gene is possibly TRBD1 (5 bases). V lost 3 bases and J 0 bases, leaving 14 bases between the germline ends. From germline, CDR1 is DFQATT and CDR2 SNEGSKA (reference sequence). The length of the CDR3 is 15 residues. The CDR3 nucleotides are TGCAGTGCTAGTGGGGGGGATAGCATGAACACTGAAGCTTTCTTT. Protein sequence: CSASGGDSMNTEAFF.

The chain links TRBV6-6 to TRBJ1-5; 9 bases agree with TRBD1. Germline lookup yields CDR1 MNHNY and CDR2 SVGAGI (reference sequence). This CDR3 region has 16 residues. Losses at the gene ends were 8 bases for V and 2 bases for J; bases not matched to a gene: 10. The DNA for the CDR3 is TGTGCCAGCCAAACCGGGACAGGGCCGCGCAATCAGCCCCAGCATTTT. Its translation is CASQTGTGPRNQPQHF.

This clone showed up just once. This chain joins TRBV24-1 and TRBJ2-1, with D perhaps matching TRBD1 (6 bases). In germline, CDR1 is KGHDR, CDR2 SFDVKD. This CDR3 spans 15 amino acids. Trimming left V 0 bases short and J 8 bases short, with 13 bases between. CDR3 protein: CATSDLLQGMDEQFF. Written as DNA, the CDR3 is TGTGCCACCAGTGATTTGCTTCAGGGGATGGATGAGCAGTTCTTC.

This clone was seen at least ten times. The J gene is TRBJ2-1, the V gene TRBV27; 15 bases match TRBD2. Germline CDR1 reads MNHEY; CDR2 reads SMNVEV (reference sequence). CDR3 length equals 21 residues. The J segment lost 0 bases and the V segment lost 1 base, leaving 10 bases of the junction unmatched. The CDR3 loop is CASSLFSRGTSGGSSYNEQFF. In DNA form, the CDR3 reads TGTGCCAGCAGTTTATTTTCTCGCGGGACTAGCGGGGGGAGCTCCTACAATGAGCAGTTCTTC.

This chain joins TRBV5-6 and TRBJ1-3; maybe TRBD1 (5 bases). V lost 3 bases and J 0 bases, leaving 19 bases between the germline ends. The CDR3 has 18 residues. Germline V gene data show CDR1 as SGHDT and CDR2 as YYEEEE. In nucleotides, the CDR3 is TGTGCCAGCAGCTACCTGGGGGGAGACGGTTTCTCTGGAAACACCATATATTTT. It codes for CASSYLGGDGFSGNTIYF.

The J gene is TRBJ2-1, the V gene TRBV2; 16 positions match TRBD2. Trimming took 5 bases from V and 10 from J; bases not matched to a gene: 11. Per germline, CDR1 SNHLY and CDR2 FYNNEI. The CDR3 is 17 amino acids. CDR3: CASSSPGLAGGDGEQFF. For the CDR3, the DNA is TGTGCCAGCAGTTCTCCGGGACTAGCGGGAGGGGACGGAGAGCAGTTCTTC.

This chain joins TRBV14 and TRBJ2-1; the match to TRBD1 covers 7 bases. Unmatched junction bases numbered 7, after V lost 4 bases and J lost 1 base. Germline CDR1 reads SGHDN; CDR2 reads FVKESK. The CDR3 is 16 amino acids. The CDR3: CASSLRDSESYNEQFF. DNA of the CDR3: TGTGCCAGCAGCCTCCGGGACAGTGAATCCTACAATGAGCAGTTCTTC.

This chain connects TRBV5-6 to TRBJ2-7; 7 bases are shared with TRBD2. Germline V gives CDR1 SGHDT, CDR2 YYEEEE. Trimming cost V 1 base and J 2 bases; bases outside gene matches: 6. CDR3 length: 15 amino acids. The DNA of the CDR3 is TGTGCCAGCAGCTTGAGGCCTAGCGGAGCCTACGAGCAGTACTTC. This gives the protein CASSLRPSGAYEQYF.

This clone was found a few times. V usage is TRBV2 and J usage is TRBJ2-3; no reliable D call. The CDR3 totals 14 residues. Deletions cut 9 bases from V and 0 bases from J, with 13 bases between. CDR1 is SNHLY and CDR2 is FYNNEI in the germline V gene. CDR3 in amino acids: CASKARSSTDTQYF. DNA for the CDR3: TGTGCCAGTAAAGCGCGTTCTAGCACAGATACGCAGTATTTT.

The genes are TRBV30 and TRBJ1-2, with 7 bases aligning to TRBD1. The CDR3 runs 13 residues. Germline assignment: CDR1 GTSNPN and CDR2 SVGIG (reference sequence). V lost 5 bases to trimming and J lost 8 bases; unmatched junction nucleotides: 11. The CDR3 is CAWGGEGARGYTF. The CDR3 DNA reads TGTGCCTGGGGGGGTGAGGGGGCTCGCGGCTACACCTTC.

Written as DNA, the CDR3 is TGCGCCAGCAGCTTGACTCCTAGCCCCCCTGGGGCAGATACGCAGTATTTT. Translation: CASSLTPSPPGADTQYF. The gene calls are TRBV5-1 and TRBJ2-3; a possible D gene is TRBD2 (5 bases). Germline assignment: CDR1 SGHRS and CDR2 YFSETQ. This CDR3 is built from 17 residues. Trimming removed 1 base at V and 4 bases at J, with 19 bases between.

This chain connects TRBV3-1 (or the pseudogene TRBV3-2) to TRBJ2-2, with 16 bases fitting TRBD2. This CDR3 region has 21 residues. CDR1 is LGHDT and CDR2 is YNNKEL in the germline V gene (reference sequence). Trimming took 0 bases from V and 3 from J; bases not matched to a gene: 10. The DNA of the CDR3 is TGTGCCAGCAGCCAAGAGGGGTGGCCGGGACTAGCGGGAGGGGACACCGGGGAGCTGTTTTTT. This codes for CASSQEGWPGLAGGDTGELFF.

J is TRBJ2-1 and V is TRBV19; TRBD1 matches 10 bases. The germline V gene encodes CDR1 LNHDA and CDR2 SQIVND (reference sequence). The trim removed 2 bases at V and 7 bases at J, leaving 2 bases unmatched. CDR3 length equals 14 residues. The CDR3 region is CASSIRTGGNEQFF. The CDR3 region has the DNA TGTGCCAGTAGTATAAGGACAGGGGGTAATGAGCAGTTCTTC.